Sequencing of this T cell receptor beta chain was carried out in a study of identical twins' blood T cells. Per germline, CDR1 SNHLY and CDR2 FYNNEI. The CDR3 loop spans 13 amino acids. Trimming shortened V by 4 bases and J by 1 base, and 5 bases separated the two germline ends. This clonotype has a handful of counts. The antigen remains unidentified. Libraries were made from RNA as TCR cDNA, using a modified protocol. TCRdb fed the 5' RACE reads into MiXCR, producing one record per CDR3 protein. This repertoire shows a few hundred thousand distinct CDR3 sequences, 28% found once; its top ten account for roughly 5.5%. Overall study results and limits: Environmental influences on twin similarity could not be excluded.

The TCR originated in a woman aged 18 to 49 in good health. Sequences were obtained from PBMCs. This sequence joins TRBV2 and TRBJ1-5; D unresolved. CDR3 in DNA: TGTGCCAGCAGTGTTGAAAGCAATCAGCCCCAGCATTTT. It yields the protein CASSVESNQPQHF.